This T cell receptor beta chain was captured by sequencing in a study of blood T cell repertoires in COVID-19. At the level of the study: The origin of the acute and convalescent COVID-19 samples was the United States, Italy and Spain. T cells, B-cell-depleted T cells, or PBMCs provided the cDNA or gDNA that served as material.

Authors' methods: For nucleated cells, counts were estimated from reference gene primer amplification. Libraries were prepared by immunoSEQ multiplex PCR; TCRdb keeps only in-frame clonotypes and omits some of them. V, J and clone size derive from that table, while D and trimming were established from the DNA sequence. This table holds about 670,000 clones, 80% to 90% found once. The V gene end was trimmed by 5 bases and the J gene end by 0 bases; junction bases not matched to a gene: 10. Germline values: CDR1 SGHAT, CDR2 FQNNGV. The CDR3 extends over 18 amino acids. This TCR derives from a woman aged 18-30 years with acute or convalescent COVID-19. Sequencing used peripheral blood. V gene TRBV11-2 combines with J gene TRBJ2-6, with TRBD1 identical over 7 bases. The CDR3 spells CASSPRQGRRSGANVLTF. The CDR3 nucleotides are TGTGCCAGCAGCCCGAGACAGGGACGCCGCTCTGGGGCCAACGTCCTGACTTTC.